This TCR beta chain came from a study of untreated major depressive disorder (dated 2018 in TCRdb). General notes on the study: In this cross-sectional case-control comparison, antidepressant-free major depressive disorder patients and individually matched non-depressed controls were compared on T cell phenotype and TCR repertoire. The TCRbeta sequencing followed up on differences in Vbeta 5.1, Vbeta 11 and Vbeta 22 usage that flow cytometry had shown in the whole cohort. Here is what the overall study found, with its caveats: Strict matching and exclusion criteria produced a comparatively small study sample, limiting generalizability of findings. Higher TRBV05-01 (Vbeta 5.1) usage among CD4+ T cells of depressed patients compared with controls was confirmed by sequencing, with p = 0.040 in a one-tailed test. In every sequenced subject, the top five TRBV05-01 clones were all identified as private clones. For the sequencing comparisons, one-tailed planned tests were applied to only three preselected Vbeta families. In the sequencing data, TRBV25-01 and TRBV02-01 usage matched the flow-cytometry pattern without reaching statistical significance.

For sex, age, current smoking status and body mass index, every depressed patient had a pairwise-matched non-depressed control. Every participant was of European descent. Controls scored 5 or less on the Quick Inventory of Depressive Symptoms-Self Report and had no mood disorder, either currently or at any point in their lifetime. Participants were excluded if they had major medical conditions, Axis I/II comorbidities, regular medication or illicit drug use, or weekly alcohol intake above 100 g. From each participant, roughly 30 ml of peripheral blood was collected into EDTA tubes. Magnetic negative selection with the BD IMag Human CD4 T Lymphocyte Enrichment Set was used to purify CD4+ T cells from thawed PBMCs. A purity of 85% to 95% was typically achieved with the CD4+ enrichment method, as confirmed by flow cytometry. A subgroup of a handful of case-control pairs, selected blind to chemokine receptor expression and flow-cytometric repertoire skewing results, was subjected to TCRbeta sequencing. Every blood sample was taken in the morning at 8:00 a.m., after which PBMCs were separated out using Ficoll-Hypaque gradient centrifugation. PBMCs were cryopreserved by gradual cooling to -80 degrees C and were kept in liquid nitrogen until assay.

From V the trimming removes 0 bases and from J it removes 3 bases, while the gene matches leave 7 bases of the junction unaccounted for. From the cysteine through the phenylalanine, the CDR3 covers 18 amino acids. The sequence is cut down to CDR3 DNA, 54 bases in frame from base 1. The germline V gene sets CDR1 to SGHRS and CDR2 to YFSETQ. The Qiagen DNeasy Blood and Tissue Kit was used to extract total genomic DNA from the purified CD4+ T cells. The TCRbeta CDR3 region, defined according to IMGT, was amplified and sequenced using immunoSEQ immunosequencing protocols. Per the source publication's procedure: The immunoSEQ service preprocessed the raw sequence data to correct PCR and sequencing errors. After being loaded into the immunoSEQ Analyzer, the data underwent further analysis with VDJtools v1.0.7. The paired Wilcoxon signed-rank test was used to test differences between patients and controls. TCRdb limited this immuneACCESS table to in-frame rearrangements with V and J called. A share of clones is missing; checked studies link under half to unresolved V genes, and the rest is unexplained. V and J calls and clone size are as listed in that table; D and trimming were resolved from the DNA. The sample table shows about 22,000 clones, and just under 90% are seen once. The ten largest clonotypes hold around 0.45% of the sample.

About this clone itself: No antigen is known for it. The record has no base qualities; no much larger clone is one base away.

The chain is made from TRBV5-1 and TRBJ2-5, with 14 bases matching TRBD2. The source material was CD4+ T cells from PBMCs. This clonotype was sampled from a woman between 40 and 55 years old in good health. The nucleotides are TGCGCCAGCAGCTTGGGGACTAGCGGGAGGCCCACCGAAGAGACCCAGTACTTC. Its coded protein is CASSLGTSGRPTEETQYF.